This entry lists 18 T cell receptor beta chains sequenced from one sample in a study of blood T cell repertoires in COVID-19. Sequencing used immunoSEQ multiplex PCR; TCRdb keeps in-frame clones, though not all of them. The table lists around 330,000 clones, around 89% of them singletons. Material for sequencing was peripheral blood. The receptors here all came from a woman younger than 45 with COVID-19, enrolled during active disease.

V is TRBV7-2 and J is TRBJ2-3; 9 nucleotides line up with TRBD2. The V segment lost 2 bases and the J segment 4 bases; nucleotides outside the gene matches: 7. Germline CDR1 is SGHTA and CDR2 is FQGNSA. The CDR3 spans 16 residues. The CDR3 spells CASSLNGGGAPDTQYF. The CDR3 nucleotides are TGTGCCAGCAGCTTAAATGGCGGGGGGGCGCCAGATACGCAGTATTTT.

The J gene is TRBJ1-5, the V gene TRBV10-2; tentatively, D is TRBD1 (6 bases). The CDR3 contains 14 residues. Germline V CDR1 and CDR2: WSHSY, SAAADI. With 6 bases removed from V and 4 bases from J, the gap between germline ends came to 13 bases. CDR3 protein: CASSLRGGNQPQHF. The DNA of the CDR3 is TGCGCCAGCAGCCTTAGGGGGGGGAATCAGCCCCAGCATTTT.

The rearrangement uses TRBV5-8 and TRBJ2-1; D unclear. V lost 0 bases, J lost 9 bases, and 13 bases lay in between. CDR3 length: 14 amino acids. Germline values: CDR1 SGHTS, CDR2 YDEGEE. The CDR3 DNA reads TGTGCCAGCAGCTTGGCCGGGTACTCTCGTGAGCAGTTCTTC. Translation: CASSLAGYSREQFF.

The CDR3 nucleotides read TGTGCCAGCAGTTACGGCCCTCCGATGCGGGACGGGGAGCTGTTTTTT. It encodes CASSYGPPMRDGELFF. The genes are TRBV6-5 and TRBJ2-2, with D perhaps TRBD2 (6 bases). The CDR3 spans 16 residues. V was pared by 2 bases and J by 7 bases, with 17 bases between. Germline V lookup: CDR1 MNHEY, CDR2 SVGAGI.

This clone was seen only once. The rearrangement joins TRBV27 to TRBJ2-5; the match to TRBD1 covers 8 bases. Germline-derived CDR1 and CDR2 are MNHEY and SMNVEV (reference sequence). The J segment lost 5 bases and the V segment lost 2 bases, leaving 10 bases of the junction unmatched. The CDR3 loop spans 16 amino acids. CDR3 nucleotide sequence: TGTGCCAGCAGTTTAACTCAGGGGGCTTGGGGGGAGACCCAGTACTTC. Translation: CASSLTQGAWGETQYF.

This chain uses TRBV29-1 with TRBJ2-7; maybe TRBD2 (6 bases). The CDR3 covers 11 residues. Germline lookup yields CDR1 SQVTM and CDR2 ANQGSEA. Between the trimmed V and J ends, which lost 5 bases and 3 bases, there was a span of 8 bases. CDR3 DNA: TGCAGCGTTAGGGACTTCTACGAGCAGTACTTC. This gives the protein CSVRDFYEQYF.

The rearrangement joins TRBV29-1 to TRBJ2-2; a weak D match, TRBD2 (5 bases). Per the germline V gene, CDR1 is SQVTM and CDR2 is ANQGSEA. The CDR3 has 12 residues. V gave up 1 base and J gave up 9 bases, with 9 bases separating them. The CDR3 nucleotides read TGCAGCGTTGAAGCTAGAGGGAGGGAGCTGTTTTTT. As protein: CSVEARGRELFF.

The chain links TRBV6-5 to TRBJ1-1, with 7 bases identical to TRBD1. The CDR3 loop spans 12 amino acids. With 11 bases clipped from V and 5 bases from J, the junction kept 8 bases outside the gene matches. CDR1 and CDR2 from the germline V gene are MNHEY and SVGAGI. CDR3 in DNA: TGTGCCTCGGGGGCAGGGGGAACTGAAGCTTTCTTT. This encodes CASGAGGTEAFF.

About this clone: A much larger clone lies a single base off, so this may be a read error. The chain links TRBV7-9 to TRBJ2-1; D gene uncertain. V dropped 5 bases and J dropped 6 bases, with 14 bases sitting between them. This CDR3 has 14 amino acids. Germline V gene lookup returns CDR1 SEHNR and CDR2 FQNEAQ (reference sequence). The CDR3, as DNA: TGTGCCAGCAGCCCGGAGAAGACCTTCAATGAGCAGTTCTTC. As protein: CASSPEKTFNEQFF. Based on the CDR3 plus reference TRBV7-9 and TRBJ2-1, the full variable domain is DTGVSQNPRHKITKRGQNVTFRCDPISEHNRLYWYRQTLGQGPEFLTYFQNEAQLEKSRLLSDRFSAERPKGSFSTLEIQRTEQGDSAMYLCASSPEKTFNEQFFGPGTRLTVL.

The CDR3 loop reads CASRDGGTTDTQYF. CDR3 DNA sequence: TGTGCCAGTAGGGACGGGGGGACCACAGATACGCAGTATTTT. The chain joins TRBV19 to TRBJ2-3; 7 bases line up with TRBD2. Germline trimming cut 6 bases from V and 2 bases from J; bases unmatched to any gene: 5. CDR3 size: 14 residues. Looked up from germline, CDR1 is LNHDA and CDR2 is SQIVND (reference sequence). The whole variable domain, remainder taken from reference TRBV19 and TRBJ2-3, is DGGITQSPKYLFRKEGQNVTLSCEQNLNHDAMYWYRQDPGQGLRLIYYSQIVNDFQKGDIAEGYSVSREKKESFPLTVTSAQKNPTAFYLCASRDGGTTDTQYFGPGTRLTVL.

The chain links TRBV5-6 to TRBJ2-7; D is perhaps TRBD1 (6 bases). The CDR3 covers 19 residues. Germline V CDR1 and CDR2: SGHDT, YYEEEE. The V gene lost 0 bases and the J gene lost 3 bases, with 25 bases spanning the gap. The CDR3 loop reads CASSLANWFSLTGLYEQYV. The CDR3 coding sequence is TGTGCCAGCAGCTTGGCCAATTGGTTTTCGTTAACAGGGCTCTACGAGCAGTACGTC.

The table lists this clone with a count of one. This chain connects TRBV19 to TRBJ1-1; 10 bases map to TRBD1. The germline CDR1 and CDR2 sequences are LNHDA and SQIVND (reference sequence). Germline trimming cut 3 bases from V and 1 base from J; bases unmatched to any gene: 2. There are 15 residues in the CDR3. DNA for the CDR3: TGTGCCAGTAGTATGGGGACAGGGGCGAACACTGAAGCTTTCTTT. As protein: CASSMGTGANTEAFF.

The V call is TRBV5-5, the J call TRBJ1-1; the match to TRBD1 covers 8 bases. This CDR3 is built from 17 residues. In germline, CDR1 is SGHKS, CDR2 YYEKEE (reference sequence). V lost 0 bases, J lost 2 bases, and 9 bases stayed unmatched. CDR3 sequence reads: CASSLVTVRGQNTEAFF. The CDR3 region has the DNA TGTGCCAGCAGCTTGGTAACGGTCAGGGGGCAAAACACTGAAGCTTTCTTT.

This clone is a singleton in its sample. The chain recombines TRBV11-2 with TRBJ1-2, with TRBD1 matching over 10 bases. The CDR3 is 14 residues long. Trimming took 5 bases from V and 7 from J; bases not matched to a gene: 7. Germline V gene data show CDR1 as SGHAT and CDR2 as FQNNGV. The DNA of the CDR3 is TGTGCCAGCAGCACGGGACAGGGGAAGATTGGCTACACCTTC. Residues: CASSTGQGKIGYTF.

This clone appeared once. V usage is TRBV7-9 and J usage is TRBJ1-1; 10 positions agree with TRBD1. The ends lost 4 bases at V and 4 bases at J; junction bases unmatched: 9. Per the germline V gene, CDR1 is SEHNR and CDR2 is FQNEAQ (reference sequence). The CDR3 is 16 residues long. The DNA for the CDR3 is TGTGCCAGCAGCTACGGACAGGGGGGATTTGCCACTGAAGCTTTCTTT. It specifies CASSYGQGGFATEAFF.

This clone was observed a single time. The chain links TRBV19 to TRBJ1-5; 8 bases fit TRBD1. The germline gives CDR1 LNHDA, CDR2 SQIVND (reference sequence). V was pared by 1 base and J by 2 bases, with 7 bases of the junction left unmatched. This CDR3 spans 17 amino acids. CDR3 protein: CASSIGTGIGGNQPQHF. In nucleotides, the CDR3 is TGTGCCAGTAGTATAGGGACAGGGATAGGAGGCAATCAGCCCCAGCATTTT.

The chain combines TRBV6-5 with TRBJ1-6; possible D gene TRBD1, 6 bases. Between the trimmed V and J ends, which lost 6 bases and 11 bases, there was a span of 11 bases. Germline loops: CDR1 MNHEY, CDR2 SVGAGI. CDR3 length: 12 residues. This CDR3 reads CASRTTGPPLHF. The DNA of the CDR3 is TGTGCCAGCAGAACGACAGGCCCACCCCTCCACTTT.

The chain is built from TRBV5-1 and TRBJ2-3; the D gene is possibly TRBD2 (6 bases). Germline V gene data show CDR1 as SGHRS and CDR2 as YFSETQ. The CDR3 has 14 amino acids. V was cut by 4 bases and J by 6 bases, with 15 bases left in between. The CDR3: CASSPSSVDDTQYF. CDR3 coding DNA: TGCGCCAGCAGCCCATCTAGCGTCGATGATACGCAGTATTTT.